This TCR beta chain was obtained from a study of spatial heterogeneity in lung cancer. The overall study: Detection consistently yielded more beta chains than alpha chains.

This clonotype appeared many times. Each CDR3 protein gets one entry after TCRdb re-called the 5' RACE reads with MiXCR. The table shows about 36,000 distinct CDR3 sequences, with 5.2% occurring only once. V was clipped by 7 bases and J by 1 base, with 13 bases between them. This CDR3 region has 14 residues. Time point given: sample taken at primary tumor resection. Whole RNA, which was extracted from tumor, nontumor lung tissue or frozen PBMC, was sequenced without any cell sorting. The donors, about 74 patients with untreated early-stage non-small cell lung cancer, provided the samples. The V and J genes are TRBV12-3 or TRBV12-4 and TRBJ1-1; a weak D match, TRBD1 (6 bases). The sequence was obtained from a female donor with early-stage non-small cell lung cancer. The sequencing used PBMCs, collected at surgery. The CDR3, as DNA: TGTGCCAGCAAAACCGGACAGTGGAACACTGAAGCTTTCTTT. Its translation: CASKTGQWNTEAFF.